These 26 T cell receptor beta chains came from one sample sequenced in a study of beta chain features in type 1 diabetes. Study results and caveats: Among patients with Type 1 diabetes, TCRB CDR3s were moderately but significantly shorter in every one of the four CD4+ subsets.

The antigens of these receptors remain unknown. Investigators reverse transcribed all isolated RNA, so they sequenced expressed TCRB transcripts. Profiling relied on immunoSEQ multiplex PCR, and the TCRdb table lists in-frame clones only, not all of them. The sample yields more than 300,000 clones, around a tenth seen once. The sequenced sample consisted of central memory CD4+ T cells from blood. Every receptor here comes from a man aged 30 to 39 with type 1 diabetes.

The table lists this clone with a few counts. The chain joins TRBV5-6 to TRBJ1-1; TRBD1 is a possible D gene (6 bases). The CDR3 covers 15 residues. The V gene's germline CDR1 is SGHDT and CDR2 YYEEEE. Trimming took off 0 bases at V and 5 bases at J, with 14 bases between the two ends. CDR3 in DNA: TGTGCCAGCAGCTTGGTTTATTGGGACACAACTGAAGCTTTCTTT. This codes for CASSLVYWDTTEAFF.

V gene TRBV9 combines with J gene TRBJ1-2; the D is unclear. Germline loops: CDR1 SGDLS, CDR2 YYNGEE. This CDR3 comprises 14 residues. V was clipped by 2 bases and J by 7 bases, with 15 bases between them. CDR3 protein: CASSVMPGEGGYTF. CDR3 DNA sequence: TGTGCCAGCAGCGTTATGCCTGGTGAGGGTGGCTACACCTTC.

The rearrangement uses TRBV11-3 and TRBJ2-3; the D gene could be TRBD1 or TRBD2 (5 bases each). Per the germline V gene, CDR1 is SGHNT and CDR2 is YENEEA. The CDR3 runs to 13 residues. V was pared by 1 base and J by 6 bases, with 8 bases between. CDR3: CASSLARDDTQYF. The CDR3 DNA reads as TGTGCCAGCAGCTTAGCGAGGGACGATACGCAGTATTTT.

This clone was observed many times. The V call is TRBV27, the J call TRBJ1-1; D perhaps matches TRBD1 (5 bases). Germline lookup yields CDR1 MNHEY and CDR2 SMNVEV (reference sequence). Trimming shortened V by 5 bases and J by 2 bases, and 21 bases separated the two germline ends. This CDR3 region has 17 residues. For the CDR3, the DNA is TGTGCCAGCAGTCGGCCTATCTCCGGGACTGCAAACACTGAAGCTTTCTTT. It yields the protein CASSRPISGTANTEAFF.

This rearrangement joins TRBV28 to TRBJ2-5; the D gene is possibly TRBD1 (5 bases). The V gene's germline CDR1 is MDHEN and CDR2 SYDVKM. The ends were cut back, 6 bases at V and 12 bases at J, with 14 bases in the middle. The CDR3 has 11 amino acids. The CDR3, as DNA: TGTGCCAGCAGCTCAGACAGTTCCAAGTACTTC. Protein: CASSSDSSKYF.

There are a few counts of this clone. The genes are TRBV5-4 and TRBJ1-1, with no clear D. The ends were cut back, 0 bases at V and 7 bases at J, with 10 bases in the middle. The CDR3 extends over 13 amino acids. Per the germline V gene, CDR1 is SGHNT and CDR2 is YYREEE (reference sequence). The chain's CDR3 is CASSLDGYREAFF. CDR3 DNA: TGTGCCAGCAGCTTGGATGGCTATCGTGAAGCTTTCTTT.

This clone was seen repeatedly, ten times or more. The V gene is TRBV18, the J gene TRBJ1-1; D is possibly TRBD1 (5 bases). Germline V gene sequence: CDR1 KGHSH, CDR2 LQKENI. This CDR3 is built from 15 residues. V was clipped by 3 bases and J by 1 base, with 12 bases between them. The CDR3 here is CASSPASTANTEAFF. The CDR3 DNA follows: TGTGCCAGCTCACCGGCTTCGACAGCGAACACTGAAGCTTTCTTT. The variable domain in full, completed from reference TRBV18 and TRBJ1-1, reads NAGVMQNPRHLVRRRGQEARLRCSPMKGHSHVYWYRQLPEEGLKFMVYLQKENIIDESGMPKERFSAEFPKEGPSILRIQQVVRGDSAAYFCASSPASTANTEAFFGQGTRLTVV.

The chain links TRBV2 to TRBJ1-5; TRBD1 matches at 7 bases. CDR1 is SNHLY, CDR2 FYNNEI, per germline. V dropped 10 bases and J dropped 4; count of bases not matched to a gene: 13. The CDR3 is made up of 15 amino acids. This chain's CDR3 is CATSPGGGANQPQHF. The DNA of the CDR3 is TGTGCCACCAGCCCAGGGGGGGGTGCGAATCAGCCCCAGCATTTT.

This clone turned up a few times. The J gene is TRBJ2-7, the V gene TRBV7-2; no clear D gene. This CDR3 is 13 amino acids long. V was cut by 1 base and J by 4 bases, with 8 bases left in between. The germline V gene encodes CDR1 SGHTA and CDR2 FQGNSA. This CDR3 reads CASSLELVYEQYF. For the CDR3, the DNA is TGTGCCAGCAGCTTAGAACTTGTATACGAGCAGTACTTC.

This clone was seen only a few times. The chain carries TRBV7-2 and TRBJ2-6; 12 nucleotides agree with TRBD1. CDR1 is SGHTA, CDR2 FQGNSA, per germline. V lost 2 bases and J lost 4; bases outside the gene matches: 6. The CDR3 covers 18 residues. This CDR3 is CASSLKGQGATGANVLTF. Written as DNA, the CDR3 is TGTGCCAGCAGCTTAAAGGGACAGGGGGCTACCGGGGCCAACGTCCTGACTTTC.

V is TRBV5-1 and J is TRBJ1-4, with TRBD1 matching 9 bases. This CDR3 is built from 18 residues. The V and J ends lost 4 bases and 0 bases, in that order; junction bases with no gene match: 10. Germline loops: CDR1 SGHRS, CDR2 YFSETQ. The CDR3 here is CASSPGVGQGTTNEKLFF. The CDR3 DNA sequence: TGCGCCAGCAGCCCCGGTGTAGGACAGGGGACAACTAATGAAAAACTGTTTTTT.

This clone was observed at least ten times. This chain links TRBV10-3 with TRBJ2-6; D might be TRBD2 (6 bases). Trimming removed 0 bases at V and 4 bases at J, with 10 bases between. The CDR3 covers 16 residues. Germline-derived CDR1 and CDR2 are ENHRY and SYGVKD. The CDR3 nucleotides read TGTGCCATCAGTGAGTCCGGGGGATCGGGGGCCAACGTCCTGACTTTC. Its translation: CAISESGGSGANVLTF.

This clone was seen a handful of times. The genes are TRBV7-9 and TRBJ2-5; D might be TRBD2 (5 bases). The V end was cut by 0 bases, the J end by 5 bases, with 16 bases between. This CDR3 has 16 amino acids. CDR1 and CDR2 from the germline V gene are SEHNR and FQNEAQ (reference sequence). The CDR3 coding sequence is TGTGCCAGCAGCTTAGCGCGGCGGGCCTTGGTGGAGACCCAGTACTTC. Residues: CASSLARRALVETQYF. Variable domain in full (rest from reference TRBV7-9 and TRBJ2-5): DTGVSQNPRHKITKRGQNVTFRCDPISEHNRLYWYRQTLGQGPEFLTYFQNEAQLEKSRLLSDRFSAERPKGSFSTLEIQRTEQGDSAMYLCASSLARRALVETQYFGPGTRLLVL.

The chain uses TRBV7-2 and TRBJ1-1, with D perhaps matching TRBD1 (6 bases). Germline V gives CDR1 SGHTA, CDR2 FQGNSA. The CDR3 contains 15 residues. V dropped 2 bases and J dropped 6 bases, with 16 bases sitting between them. The CDR3 loop reads CASSLTGQLRAEAFF. CDR3 DNA sequence: TGTGCCAGCAGCTTAACCGGACAGTTGAGGGCTGAAGCTTTCTTT.

This clone was counted between two and nine times. The rearrangement joins TRBV5-1 to TRBJ1-2, with 7 bases aligning to TRBD1. This CDR3 spans 15 amino acids. V dropped 4 bases and J dropped 8; count of bases not matched to a gene: 14. Germline V gene data show CDR1 as SGHRS and CDR2 as YFSETQ. CDR3 region: CASSPRDSGVGGYTF. In DNA, the CDR3 is TGCGCCAGCAGCCCTAGGGACAGCGGGGTCGGCGGCTACACCTTC.

The table lists this clone with a few counts. Sequence at one end of the junction differs from germline and may be a read error. The chain is built from TRBV5-1 and TRBJ1-1, with D possibly being TRBD1 (5 bases). Germline CDR1 SGHRS, CDR2 YFSETQ. This CDR3 contains 12 residues. The CDR3 loop reads CASSWSTGEAFF. CDR3 nucleotide sequence: TGTGCCAGCAGCTGGTCTACAGGTGAAGCTTTCTTT.

This clone was recorded a few times. The chain carries TRBV5-6 and TRBJ2-7; 8 bases fit TRBD1. CDR3 length equals 15 residues. V gave up 0 bases and J gave up 7 bases; unmatched junction bases: 9. Germline V CDR1 and CDR2: SGHDT, YYEEEE. CDR3 sequence reads: CASSLDRQGAKEQYF. CDR3 nucleotides: TGTGCCAGCAGCTTGGATCGGCAGGGGGCAAAAGAGCAGTACTTC.

The J gene is TRBJ2-2, the V gene TRBV4-1, with TRBD2 matching over 13 bases. The CDR3 extends over 16 amino acids. Per germline, CDR1 MGHRA and CDR2 YSYEKL. J gave up 5 bases and V 3 bases, and 3 bases lay outside the gene matches. Here the CDR3 reads CASSHGLAGVTGELFF. CDR3 nucleotide sequence: TGCGCCAGCAGCCATGGACTAGCGGGAGTTACCGGGGAGCTGTTTTTT.

This clone was seen a handful of times. The CDR3, as DNA: TGTGCCAGCACAGAACGGACGAACACCGGGGAGCTGTTTTTT. Its protein is CASTERTNTGELFF. The J gene is TRBJ2-2, the V gene TRBV2; no clear D gene. Trimming took 7 bases from V and 0 from J, leaving 9 bases between them. CDR1 SNHLY and CDR2 FYNNEI come from the germline V gene. The CDR3 covers 14 residues.

This chain joins TRBV28 and TRBJ1-1; TRBD1 might be the D (5 bases). Germline V gene sequence: CDR1 MDHEN, CDR2 SYDVKM. Trimming removed 6 bases from V and 3 bases from J, with 17 bases in between. The CDR3 has 15 amino acids. CDR3 bases: TGTGCCAGCAGCCACTCCTTGGGGGGTGACACTGAAGCTTTCTTT. Residues: CASSHSLGGDTEAFF.

The rearrangement uses TRBV2 and TRBJ2-3, with D perhaps TRBD2 (6 bases). The CDR3 covers 15 residues. The ends were cut back, 3 bases at V and 4 bases at J, with 14 bases in the middle. Germline V lookup: CDR1 SNHLY, CDR2 FYNNEI. CDR3 sequence: CASSDRDFGADTQYF. CDR3 coding DNA: TGTGCCAGCAGTGACCGGGACTTTGGCGCAGATACGCAGTATTTT. The complete variable domain, with remaining parts taken from reference TRBV2 and TRBJ2-3, reads EPEVTQTPSHQVTQMGQEVILRCVPISNHLYFYWYRQILGQKVEFLVSFYNNEISEKSEIFDDQFSVERPDGSNFTLKIRSTKLEDSAMYFCASSDRDFGADTQYFGPGTRLTVL.

This clone has just a few counts. The rearrangement uses TRBV6-4 and TRBJ1-2, with 8 bases fitting TRBD1. Losses at the gene ends were 6 bases for V and 4 bases for J; bases not matched to a gene: 10. Germline loops: CDR1 MRHNA, CDR2 SNTAGT. The CDR3 sequence is 15 residues long. Here the CDR3 reads CASSAQTGVGYGYTF. Written as DNA, the CDR3 is TGTGCCAGCAGCGCCCAGACAGGGGTTGGCTATGGCTACACCTTC.

The rearrangement uses TRBV6-5 and TRBJ1-5, with 7 bases identical to TRBD1. Germline CDR1 and CDR2: MNHEY and SVGAGI. The CDR3 covers 14 residues. For the CDR3, the DNA is TGTGCAACCGCAGGGGGTGGTAGCAATCAGCCCCAGCATTTT. Protein: CATAGGGSNQPQHF.

The chain employs TRBV6-5 and TRBJ1-4; no clear D. Germline V gives CDR1 MNHEY, CDR2 SVGAGI. The CDR3 is made up of 13 amino acids. Trimming took off 7 bases at V and 6 bases at J, with 12 bases between the two ends. DNA for the CDR3: TGTGCCAGCACGTCCCGGCTGGATGAAAAACTGTTTTTT. This translates into CASTSRLDEKLFF.

The rearrangement uses TRBV4-2 and TRBJ2-5, with D possibly matching TRBD1 (5 bases). V gave up 5 bases and J gave up 4 bases, with 14 bases separating them. The CDR3 is 14 amino acids. Germline V gene sequence: CDR1 LGHNA, CDR2 YNFKEQ. CDR3 coding DNA: TGTGCCAGCAGCTTACTTTCCGACAGAGAGACCCAGTACTTC. Translation gives CASSLLSDRETQYF.

The table lists this clone with a few counts. One junction end disagrees with the germline gene, perhaps due to a read error. The chain joins TRBV5-8 to TRBJ2-5; D is uncertain. The CDR3 contains 12 residues. CDR1 and CDR2 from the germline V gene are SGHTS and YDEGEE. CDR3 residues: CASILFEETQYF. The CDR3 DNA reads as TGTGCCAGCATCTTGTTCGAAGAGACCCAGTACTTC.